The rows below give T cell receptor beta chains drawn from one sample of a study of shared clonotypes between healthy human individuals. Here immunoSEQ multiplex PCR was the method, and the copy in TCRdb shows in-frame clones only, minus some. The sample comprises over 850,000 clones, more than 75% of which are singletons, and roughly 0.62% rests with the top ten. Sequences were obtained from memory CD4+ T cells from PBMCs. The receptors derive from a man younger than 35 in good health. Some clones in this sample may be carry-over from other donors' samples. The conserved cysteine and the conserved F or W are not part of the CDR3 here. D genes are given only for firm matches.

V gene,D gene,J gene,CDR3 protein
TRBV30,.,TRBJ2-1,AWSVGYSVEQF
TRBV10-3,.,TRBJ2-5,AIKSGRQQETQY
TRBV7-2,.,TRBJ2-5,ASSYGRARGETQY
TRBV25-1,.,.,ASRAGQNYEQY
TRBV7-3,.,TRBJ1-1,ASSSWGVSTEAF
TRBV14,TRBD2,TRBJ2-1,ASSRQSGTRENNEQF
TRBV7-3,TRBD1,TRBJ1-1,ASSPRGGGTEAF
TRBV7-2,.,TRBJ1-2,ASSLVGGSRGYT
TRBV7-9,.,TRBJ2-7,ASSLSQAYEQY
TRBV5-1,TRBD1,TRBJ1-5,ASSVGQGNQPQH
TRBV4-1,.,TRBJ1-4,ASSQDQDLTNEKLF
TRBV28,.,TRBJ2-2,ASRRSNTGELF
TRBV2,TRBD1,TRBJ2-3,ASTRTGAPTDTQY
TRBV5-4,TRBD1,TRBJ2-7,ASSPSGQGSYEQY
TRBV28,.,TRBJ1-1,ASNRPGLITEAF
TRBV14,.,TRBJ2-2,ASSAHLGTGELF
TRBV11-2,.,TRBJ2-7,ASSLDSSYEQY
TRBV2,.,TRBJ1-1,ASSPNFNTEAF
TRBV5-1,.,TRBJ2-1,ASSLAVAAAYNEQF
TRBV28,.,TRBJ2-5,ASSLIGIQETQY
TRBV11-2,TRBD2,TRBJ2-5,ASSLTPAASGQETQY
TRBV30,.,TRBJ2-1,AWSSFLASPAYNEQF
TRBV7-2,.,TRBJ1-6,ASSTRQTYNSPLH
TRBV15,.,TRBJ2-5,ATSLARTAQETQY
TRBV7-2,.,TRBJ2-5,ASSLARQETQY
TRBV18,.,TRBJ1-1,ASSPPTPIRQAF
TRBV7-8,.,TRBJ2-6,ASSPRFAGANVLT
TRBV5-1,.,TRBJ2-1,ASSLVTGTYNEQF
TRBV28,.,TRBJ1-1,ASSLDRRGLFTEAF
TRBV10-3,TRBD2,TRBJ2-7,AIRPSGGPYEQY
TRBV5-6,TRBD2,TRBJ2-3,ASSLVTSGGLTDTQY
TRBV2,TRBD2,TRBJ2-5,ASRLLAGGFGETQY
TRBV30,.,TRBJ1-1,AWSVSVLNTEAF
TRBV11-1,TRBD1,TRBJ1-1,ASTHDRGRSEAF
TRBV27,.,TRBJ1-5,ASSLEGGQPQH
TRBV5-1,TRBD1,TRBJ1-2,ASSWTGGGYGYT
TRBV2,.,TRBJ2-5,AAQRERQATQY